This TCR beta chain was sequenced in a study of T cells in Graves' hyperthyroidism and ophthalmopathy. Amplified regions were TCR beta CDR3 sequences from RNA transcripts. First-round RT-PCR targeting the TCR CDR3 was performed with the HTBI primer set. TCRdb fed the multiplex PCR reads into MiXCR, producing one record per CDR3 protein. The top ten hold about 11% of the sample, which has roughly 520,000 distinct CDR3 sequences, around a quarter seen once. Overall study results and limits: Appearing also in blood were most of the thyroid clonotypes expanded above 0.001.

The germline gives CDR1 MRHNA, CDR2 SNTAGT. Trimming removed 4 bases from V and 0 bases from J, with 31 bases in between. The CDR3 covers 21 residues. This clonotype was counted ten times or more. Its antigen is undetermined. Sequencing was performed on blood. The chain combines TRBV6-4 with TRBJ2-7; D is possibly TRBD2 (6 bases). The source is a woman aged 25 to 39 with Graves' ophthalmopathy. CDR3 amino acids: CASSALRGLPLGQESSYEQYF. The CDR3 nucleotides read TGTGCCAGCAGTGCACTCAGAGGACTACCCCTAGGTCAGGAGAGCTCCTACGAGCAGTACTTC.